This T cell receptor (beta chain) was identified during a study of shared clonotypes between healthy human individuals. The CDR3 has 15 residues. Germline lookup yields CDR1 MGHRA and CDR2 YSYEKL. V lost 1 base and J lost 5; bases outside the gene matches: 4. Sequencing was performed with immunoSEQ multiplex PCR; in TCRdb, only in-frame clones are kept and a portion is missing. The repertoire consists of around 690,000 clones, with about 90% occurring once and the leading ten covering around a third. Findings of the study overall: Having only a few donors restricted how much genetic and exposure-history diversity was captured.

The table lists this clone with a count of one. What it recognizes is unknown. The chain combines TRBV4-1 with TRBJ1-2; 10 nucleotides agree with TRBD1. The sequence came from a man aged 18 to 30 in good health. Some clones in this sample may be carry-over from other donors' samples. Sequencing was carried out using memory CD8+ T cells from PBMCs. Subset noted: CD45RO+ cells pooled with CCR7-negative TemRA cells. CDR3 nucleotides: TGCGCCAGCAGCCAAGCGGGGACAGGGGAGTATGGCTACACCTTC. Amino acids: CASSQAGTGEYGYTF.